This T cell receptor (beta chain) emerged from a study of cytomegalovirus exposure and HLA in healthy donors. Primers for the PCR totalled 60 Vbeta and 13 Jbeta. The table came from immunoSEQ multiplex PCR; TCRdb's copy has only in-frame clones and leaves some out. The sample's table shows under 95,000 clones. Germline trimming cut 5 bases from V and 6 bases from J; bases unmatched to any gene: 10. This CDR3 contains 16 residues. Germline CDR1 PRHDT, CDR2 FYEKMQ (reference sequence). The source is a female donor in good health and CMV-seropositive. Sequencing was carried out using PBMCs. J is TRBJ2-1 and V is TRBV13, with 10 bases lining up with TRBD2. The DNA of the CDR3 is TGTGCCAGCAGCCCCCGGGGGAGCGGGAGGGGCAATGAGCAGTTCTTC. This gives the protein CASSPRGSGRGNEQFF.